This T cell receptor beta chain stems from a study of T cells after yellow fever vaccination. On the study more broadly: Fractions of limited cellularity were prepared by means of SMART-Seq v4 Ultra Low Input. The study's findings and limits: Researchers noted that a small share of clonotypes showed up in both CD4 and CD8 compartments.

In making TCR cDNA, 5'RACE template switching added a universal primer site and UMIs to it. TCRdb reanalysed the 5' RACE reads using MiXCR and keeps one entry per CDR3 protein. The table shows 350,000 to 550,000 distinct CDR3 sequences, with approximately 19% occurring only once. V was cut by 6 bases and J by 2 bases, with 7 bases left in between. This CDR3 spans 11 amino acids. Germline V gene data show CDR1 as DFQATT and CDR2 as SNEGSKA (reference sequence). The sample holds many counts of this clonotype. Its antigen is not known. The TCR comes from a man aged 18 to 35 who received the YFV17D yellow fever vaccine. The chain employs TRBV20-1 and TRBJ1-2; D gene uncertain. Here the sequenced sample was PBMCs, taken before the yellow fever booster vaccination. This CDR3 is CSATDNYGYTF. The CDR3 DNA follows: TGCAGTGCGACCGACAACTATGGCTACACCTTC.